These 12 T cell receptor beta chains came from one sample sequenced in a study of resident and recirculating memory T cells in vitiligo. Some clones are missing from TCRdb's copy, which holds only in-frame ones; the method was immunoSEQ multiplex PCR. The repertoire holds 70,000 to 95,000 clones, about 90% seen once, with more than 5% in the top ten. Sequences were obtained from blood. These receptors were obtained from a male donor with vitiligo.

The chain has TRBV5-1 and TRBJ2-3, with D possibly being TRBD2 (6 bases). Trimming removed 0 bases at V and 6 bases at J, with 11 bases between. The CDR3 covers 14 residues. Germline CDR1 and CDR2: SGHRS and YFSETQ. CDR3 coding DNA: TGCGCCAGCAGCTTGGGTAGAGGAGGGGATACGCAGTATTTT. It encodes CASSLGRGGDTQYF.

This chain connects TRBV5-4 to TRBJ1-2; 10 bases map to TRBD1. The CDR3 length is 17 residues. Germline V gene data show CDR1 as SGHNT and CDR2 as YYREEE (reference sequence). The V segment lost 6 bases and the J segment 4 bases; nucleotides outside the gene matches: 15. CDR3 sequence: CASTGVRQGAGSYGYTF. The CDR3 bases are TGTGCCAGCACGGGGGTTAGACAGGGGGCTGGGAGCTATGGCTACACCTTC.

This chain joins TRBV29-1 and TRBJ2-1; 10 nucleotides align to TRBD2. Germline trimming cut 6 bases from V and 2 bases from J; bases unmatched to any gene: 4. The CDR3 is made up of 14 amino acids. Germline V gene lookup returns CDR1 SQVTM and CDR2 ANQGSEA. The CDR3 sequence: CSVGTSGAYNEQFF. The CDR3 region has the DNA TGCAGCGTAGGCACTAGCGGGGCCTACAATGAGCAGTTCTTC.

The chain combines TRBV9 with TRBJ2-2; 7 bases agree with TRBD2. This CDR3 region has 18 residues. Germline values: CDR1 SGDLS, CDR2 YYNGEE. After removal of 0 bases from V and 0 bases from J, the junction contained 8 bases not matched to a gene. CDR3 region: CASSVVAGEDANTGELFF. DNA for the CDR3: TGTGCCAGCAGCGTAGTTGCGGGAGAGGACGCGAACACCGGGGAGCTGTTTTTT. The whole variable domain, remainder taken from reference TRBV9 and TRBJ2-2, is DSGVTQTPKHLITATGQRVTLRCSPRSGDLSVYWYQQSLDQGLQFLIQYYNGEERAKGNILERFSAQQFPDLHSELNLSSLELGDSALYFCASSVVAGEDANTGELFFGEGSRLTVL.

The sample holds one count of this clone. The chain combines TRBV27 with TRBJ2-1; D gene uncertain. V shed 1 base and J shed 10 bases, with 14 bases lying between them. In germline, CDR1 is MNHEY, CDR2 SMNVEV (reference sequence). The CDR3 consists of 14 residues. The CDR3 DNA sequence: TGTGCCAGCAGTTTATTGCGCGTGGCGGAAGAGCAGTTCTTC. Translation gives CASSLLRVAEEQFF.

The chain joins TRBV28 to TRBJ2-1; no clear D. Germline V gene data show CDR1 as MDHEN and CDR2 as SYDVKM. V shed 1 base and J shed 7 bases, with 8 bases lying between them. This CDR3 is built from 13 residues. CDR3 coding DNA: TGTGCCAGCAGTTTATTGACTTCGAATGAGCAGTTCTTC. Translated, it gives CASSLLTSNEQFF.

The V gene is TRBV7-3, the J gene TRBJ2-1; 10 bases map to TRBD2. Per germline, CDR1 SGHTA and CDR2 FQGTGA. V shed 0 bases, J shed 4 bases, and the junction held 3 bases outside the gene matches. This CDR3 has 16 amino acids. The CDR3 sequence is CASSLTAGGRYNEQFF. CDR3 nucleotide sequence: TGTGCCAGCAGCTTAACAGCGGGAGGGCGATACAATGAGCAGTTCTTC.

The gene calls are TRBV9 and TRBJ1-3; D ambiguous. The ends were cut back, 4 bases at V and 0 bases at J, with 14 bases in the middle. This CDR3 comprises 16 residues. CDR1 is SGDLS, CDR2 YYNGEE, per germline. The CDR3 coding sequence is TGTGCCAGCAGCTCTCGGGAGCCGGACTCTGGAAACACCATATATTTT. Amino acids: CASSSREPDSGNTIYF.

The V gene is TRBV7-8, the J gene TRBJ2-5; 7 bases are a match to TRBD2. The V and J ends lost 5 bases and 10 bases, in that order; junction bases with no gene match: 16. This CDR3 region has 15 residues. Germline CDR1 SGHVS, CDR2 FQNEAQ. CDR3: CASSRGDYLEGVQYF. In DNA form, the CDR3 reads TGTGCCAGCAGCCGAGGGGACTACCTGGAAGGGGTCCAGTACTTC.

V is TRBV5-1 and J is TRBJ1-1; possible D gene TRBD1, 6 bases. This CDR3 has 13 amino acids. Trimming took off 0 bases at V and 13 bases at J, with 16 bases between the two ends. Germline V gene sequence: CDR1 SGHRS, CDR2 YFSETQ. Here the CDR3 reads CASSLGTDTKGFF. The CDR3 nucleotides read TGCGCCAGCAGCTTGGGGACAGATACTAAGGGTTTCTTT.

This chain links TRBV5-1 with TRBJ2-7; tentatively, D is TRBD2 (5 bases). This CDR3 is 15 amino acids long. Germline V gives CDR1 SGHRS, CDR2 YFSETQ. The ends were cut back, 3 bases at V and 7 bases at J, with 20 bases in the middle. The CDR3 bases are TGCGCCAGCAGCTCCACAGCGGTACCCTCTACGGAGCAGTACTTC. This codes for CASSSTAVPSTEQYF.

The genes are TRBV15 and TRBJ1-3; D is uncertain. There are 16 residues in the CDR3. V was trimmed by 0 bases and J by 0 bases, leaving 9 bases between them. The germline gives CDR1 LNHNV, CDR2 YYDKDF (reference sequence). CDR3 DNA sequence: TGTGCCACCAGCAGAGATCCGGAGAACTCTGGAAACACCATATATTTT. Its translation is CATSRDPENSGNTIYF.